This T cell receptor (beta chain) was sequenced in a study of blood T cell repertoires in COVID-19. Generated by immunoSEQ multiplex PCR, the TCRdb table keeps only in-frame clones and is missing some. The table has fewer than 300,000 clones, approximately 85% seen once. The V and J ends lost 1 base and 5 bases respectively, with 14 bases between them. The CDR3 runs 14 residues. Germline V gene lookup returns CDR1 GTSNPN and CDR2 SVGIG (reference sequence). The sequence was obtained from a human donor with COVID-19, enrolled during active disease. The donor label of this sample is uncertain. This rearrangement joins TRBV30 to TRBJ1-1; a possible D gene is TRBD1 (6 bases). Sequences were obtained from peripheral blood. The CDR3 region has the DNA TGTGCCTGGAGTGATTATCCTACAGGGACTGAAGCTTTCTTT. Amino acid sequence: CAWSDYPTGTEAFF.